This TCR beta chain was identified in a study of post-analysis software for immune sequencing data. About this clonotype itself: The antigen remains unidentified.

With V trimmed by 4 bases and J by 2 bases, 5 bases remained unmatched. This CDR3 has 15 residues. CDR1 and CDR2 (germline): LGHNA, YSLEER. cDNA libraries of TCR beta carried unique molecular identifiers. TCRdb analysed the PCR reads with MiXCR anew, one entry per CDR3 protein. The sample lists 430,000 or so distinct CDR3 sequences; 30% to 45% were seen once. Study-wide points: Included in a set of about five TRBV segments more frequent in patients than controls were TRBV5-6, TRBV5-1 and TRBV20-1. Samples from one preparation batch, clustered by F measure, grouped strongly together. Normalized Chao1 diversity in multiple sclerosis patients fell significantly below that of controls.

The chain has TRBV4-3 and TRBJ2-3; 8 nucleotides align to TRBD2. The clonotype originates from a girl aged 2 to 10 with multiple sclerosis. Sequenced material: blood. The CDR3 bases are TGCGCCAGCAGCCTACAGCGGGGGATCACAGATACGCAGTATTTT. This codes for CASSLQRGITDTQYF.